This TCR beta chain was obtained from a study of CD8 T cells in ankylosing spondylitis. Study-level points and caveats: Relatively scarce in peripheral blood, disease-linked clones were CD8+. According to the report, clones linked to the disease were significantly enriched in matched synovial fluid samples taken from ankylosing spondylitis patients. Roughly eight highly homologous variants made up a TCR beta motif, and this motif appeared characteristic of ankylosing spondylitis blood.

On this clonotype: What it binds is unknown.

By quantitative 5'-RACE with molecular barcodes, the TCR beta libraries were made. TCRdb itself ran the 5' RACE reads through MiXCR, one entry per CDR3 protein. The table records approximately 400,000 distinct CDR3 sequences, more than 25% of them present only once. The sample comprised blood, either unsorted or a sorted T cell fraction (not recorded which). The sequence was obtained from a male donor with ankylosing spondylitis.

The CDR3 DNA reads TGCAGTGCCGAGGCCCCGGGGGGCAACAATTCACCCCTCCACTTT. It is translated as CSAEAPGGNNSPLHF. The chain combines TRBV20-1 with TRBJ1-6; TRBD1 is a possible D gene (6 bases). Trimming removed 6 bases from V and 7 bases from J, with 19 bases in between. From germline, CDR1 is DFQATT and CDR2 SNEGSKA (reference sequence). This CDR3 comprises 15 residues.